This TCR beta chain was captured in a study of blood T cell repertoires in COVID-19. Across the whole study: Collection of acute and convalescent COVID-19 samples took place in the United States, Italy and Spain. Sources were T cells, B-cell-depleted T cells, or PBMCs; the material itself was cDNA or gDNA.

In the authors' workflow: Estimates of nucleated cell counts were drawn from the amplification of reference gene primers. Measured with immunoSEQ multiplex PCR; TCRdb has only the in-frame clones, and not every one. That table is the source of V, J and clone size, and D and trimming were worked out from the DNA. Here the sample spans a few hundred thousand clones, under 90% being singletons. From germline, CDR1 is SEHNR and CDR2 FQNEAQ (reference sequence). V was clipped by 4 bases and J by 0 bases, with 14 bases between them. The CDR3 is 16 residues long. What was sequenced was peripheral blood. The chain recombines TRBV7-9 with TRBJ2-3; tentative D call: TRBD2 (6 bases). This receptor was taken from a man aged 50-59 years with acute or convalescent COVID-19. CDR3 protein: CASSSLAISSTDTQYF. CDR3 nucleotide sequence: TGTGCCAGCAGCTCCCTAGCGATCTCGAGCACAGATACGCAGTATTTT.